The 29 T cell receptor beta chains reported below all come from one sample, sequenced in a study of molecular identifiers for immune sequencing clone quantification (dated by TCRdb to 2016 to 2019). Libraries came from PCR. The listed sequencing device is NextSeq 500. TCRdb itself trimmed the public reads at Q25 with fastp, ran MiXCR and retained productive beta chains. Identical CDR3 proteins give one entry, which carries the most common genes and DNA. This sample has 100,000 or so distinct CDR3 sequences in its table, and 36% of those were observed once. The ten largest account for under 5.5% of the sample. Sequencing used naive CD8+ T cells from blood, with Jurkat cell RNA spiked in. In the paper's terms, the cell subset or site label means: FACS-sorted CD8+CD4-CCR7+CD45RA+ naive T cells. These receptors were collected from a human donor in good health. Some libraries in this study had Jurkat cell RNA spiked in.

This sequence joins TRBV28 and TRBJ2-7; D is possibly TRBD1 (6 bases). V was pared by 4 bases and J by 2 bases, with 12 bases between. This CDR3 comprises 14 residues. The germline V gene has CDR1 MDHEN and CDR2 SYDVKM. The CDR3 region has the DNA TGTGCCAGCAGTTCAGGGGCCCGACCCTACGAGCAGTACTTC. This codes for CASSSGARPYEQYF.

This clonotype came up a few times. The chain combines TRBV6-5 with TRBJ2-1; TRBD2 agrees at 10 bases. Trimming cost V 1 base and J 4 bases; bases outside gene matches: 13. This CDR3 region has 19 residues. CDR1 and CDR2 (germline): MNHEY, SVGAGI. DNA for the CDR3: TGTGCCAGCAGTTACTTACTAGCGGGACGACAAAGCCCTTACAATGAGCAGTTCTTC. Translated, it gives CASSYLLAGRQSPYNEQFF.

Notes on this clonotype: A read error may be the cause here, since a much bigger clone is one base away. The gene calls are TRBV29-1 and TRBJ2-2; the D gene could be TRBD1 or TRBD2 (5 bases each). CDR3 length: 11 residues. Germline loops: CDR1 SQVTM, CDR2 ANQGSEA. CDR3 in amino acids: CSVAGDGELLF. The CDR3 DNA reads TGCAGCGTTGCTGGGGACGGGGAGCTGTTATTT.

This clonotype was seen at least ten times. V usage is TRBV11-2 and J usage is TRBJ2-7; no clear D gene. Germline CDR1 SGHAT, CDR2 FQNNGV. CDR3 length equals 14 residues. Between the trimmed V and J ends, which lost 2 bases and 1 base, there was a span of 9 bases. CDR3 protein: CASSLNLISYEQYF. The CDR3 region has the DNA TGTGCCAGCAGCTTAAACCTGATTTCCTACGAGCAGTACTTC.

Many counts were recorded for this clonotype. This chain joins TRBV29-1 and TRBJ2-3; D unresolved. Germline CDR1 reads SQVTM; CDR2 reads ANQGSEA. The CDR3 runs 13 residues. V lost 8 bases and J 2 bases, leaving 14 bases between the germline ends. Here the CDR3 DNA reads TGCAGCTTAACGGTTGGTTCCACAGATACGCAGTATTTT. Protein sequence: CSLTVGSTDTQYF.

V is TRBV5-3 and J is TRBJ2-5; D is possibly TRBD2 (6 bases). TRBV5-3 is given ORF status, its function remaining uncertain. The CDR3 is made up of 12 amino acids. The V and J ends lost 8 bases and 8 bases respectively, with 16 bases between them. DNA of the CDR3: TGTGCCAGCAGCGGAAAAGCGGGTACCCAGTACTTC. Translated, it gives CASSGKAGTQYF.

This clonotype was found a few times. J is TRBJ1-1 and V is TRBV11-3, with D perhaps TRBD1 (6 bases). V shed 5 bases and J shed 7 bases, with 14 bases lying between them. Germline lookup yields CDR1 SGHNT and CDR2 YENEEA. The CDR3 covers 13 residues. This chain's CDR3 is CASSITGSDEAFF. The CDR3 DNA follows: TGTGCCAGCAGCATAACAGGGTCGGATGAAGCTTTCTTT.

The genes are TRBV3-1 and TRBJ2-1; possible D gene TRBD1, 5 bases. This CDR3 spans 16 amino acids. The germline V gene encodes CDR1 LGHDT and CDR2 YNNKEL (reference sequence). V lost 1 base and J 3 bases, leaving 13 bases between the germline ends. The CDR3 region is CASSQADIRNYNEQFF. CDR3 sequence (DNA): TGTGCCAGCAGCCAAGCGGACATACGCAACTACAATGAGCAGTTCTTC.

The gene calls are TRBV19 and TRBJ1-2, with D unclear. The CDR3 is 15 residues long. Germline V gives CDR1 LNHDA, CDR2 SQIVND (reference sequence). V lost 0 bases, J lost 5 bases, and 13 bases lay in between. DNA of the CDR3: TGTGCCAGTAGTATAGATCTGGCAGGCGTTTATGGCTACACCTTC. Translating gives CASSIDLAGVYGYTF. Drawing the rest from reference TRBV19 and TRBJ1-2, the complete variable domain is DGGITQSPKYLFRKEGQNVTLSCEQNLNHDAMYWYRQDPGQGLRLIYYSQIVNDFQKGDIAEGYSVSREKKESFPLTVTSAQKNPTAFYLCASSIDLAGVYGYTFGSGTRLTVV.

Note on this clonotype: Given a much more abundant clone one base away, this may be a read error. V and J are TRBV2 and TRBJ2-3, with 10 positions matching TRBD2. The V segment lost 10 bases and the J segment 4 bases; nucleotides outside the gene matches: 17. The germline CDR1 and CDR2 sequences are SNHLY and FYNNEI. CDR3 size: 17 residues. The CDR3 spells CANSPGVAGGSADTQYF. CDR3 DNA sequence: TGTGCCAACAGCCCCGGGGTAGCGGGAGGAAGTGCAGATACGCAGTATTTT.

Notes on this clonotype: This may be a read error: a much more frequent sequence differs by one nucleotide. V gene TRBV20-1 combines with J gene TRBJ2-4, with 9 bases that match TRBD1. Germline values: CDR1 DFQATT, CDR2 SNEGSKA (reference sequence). This CDR3 contains 15 residues. The CDR3 DNA reads as TGCAGTGCCAACCGTTGGACAGGGGATAAAAACGTTCAGTACTTC. Translation gives CSANRWTGDKNVQYF.

This clonotype has a count of ten or more. The DNA for the CDR3 is TGTGCCAGCAGTTTCCAACCAGGCTATGGCTACACCTTC. Amino acids: CASSFQPGYGYTF. The rearrangement uses TRBV12-3 or TRBV12-4 and TRBJ1-2; D unclear. This CDR3 is 13 amino acids long. Trimming removed 3 bases from V and 4 bases from J, with 9 bases in between.

V usage is TRBV4-1 and J usage is TRBJ2-7; TRBD1 agrees at 7 bases. Per the germline V gene, CDR1 is MGHRA and CDR2 is YSYEKL. This CDR3 has 13 amino acids. Trimming cost V 2 bases and J 3 bases; bases outside gene matches: 1. For the CDR3, the DNA is TGCGCCAGCAGCCAAACAGGGGACTACGAGCAGTACTTC. It is translated as CASSQTGDYEQYF.

Note on this clonotype: The missing conserved phenylalanine or tryptophan at the end of this CDR3 makes a read error likely. Here the CDR3 reads CSVQPTSGSTDTQYS. CDR3 in DNA: TGCAGCGTACAACCCACTAGCGGGAGCACAGATACGCAGTATTCT. This chain uses TRBV29-1 with TRBJ2-3, with 9 bases identical to TRBD2. Trimming cost V 6 bases and J 0 bases; bases outside gene matches: 7. This CDR3 comprises 15 residues. CDR1 SQVTM and CDR2 ANQGSEA come from the germline V gene.

This clonotype has more than one count but fewer than ten. Germline and junction disagree at one end, which may indicate a read error. The chain couples TRBV7-6 to TRBJ2-7, with D perhaps assigned TRBD1 or TRBD2 (5 bases each). The CDR3 has 16 residues. CDR1 SGHVS and CDR2 FNYEAQ come from the germline V gene. The CDR3 region is CASSANEGLRWDEQDF. CDR3 nucleotide sequence: TGTGCCAGCAGCGCTAACGAAGGACTGCGTTGGGACGAGCAGGACTTC.

V gene TRBV5-6 combines with J gene TRBJ2-2; 8 nucleotides align to TRBD1. The CDR3 contains 15 residues. Germline values: CDR1 SGHDT, CDR2 YYEEEE. The V and J ends lost 4 bases and 5 bases, in that order; junction bases with no gene match: 7. CDR3 sequence: CASSPGQGRTGELFF. The CDR3 DNA sequence: TGTGCCAGCAGCCCAGGACAGGGCAGGACCGGGGAGCTGTTTTTT.

This clonotype was recorded many times. This chain uses TRBV19 with TRBJ1-5, with 7 bases that match TRBD1. The germline V gene has CDR1 LNHDA and CDR2 SQIVND (reference sequence). The V gene end was trimmed by 7 bases and the J gene end by 5 bases; junction bases not matched to a gene: 5. CDR3 length equals 13 residues. CDR3 DNA sequence: TGTGCCAGTAATACAGGGGTACATCAGCCCCAGCATTTT. This gives the protein CASNTGVHQPQHF.

Comment on this clonotype: A much larger clone is a single base away; this may be a read error. No conserved phenylalanine or tryptophan is present at the end of the CDR3, so a read error is the likely explanation. The V call is TRBV29-1, the J call TRBJ1-1; D not resolved. CDR1 is SQVTM and CDR2 is ANQGSEA in the germline V gene. The CDR3 runs to 10 residues. Trimming took off 2 bases at V and 11 bases at J, with 9 bases between the two ends. For the CDR3, the DNA is TGCAGCGTTGAAACCCCCCCTGCTTTCATT. Amino acid sequence: CSVETPPAFI.

This clonotype was seen a single time. The germline gene is not matched at one end of the junction; a read error may be the cause. In DNA, the CDR3 is TGTGCCTGCAGTTCATCAGGCTATCTGCCCCAGCATTTT. It translates to CACSSSGYLPQHF. This rearrangement joins TRBV6-5 to TRBJ1-5; the D is unclear. CDR1 is MNHEY, CDR2 SVGAGI, per germline. This CDR3 has 13 residues.

CDR3 in DNA: TGTGCCAGCAGGTGGACTAGCGGGAGGAACGAGCAGTACTTC. This translates into CASRWTSGRNEQYF. The chain recombines TRBV6-2 or TRBV6-3 with TRBJ2-7, with TRBD2 identical over 14 bases. The germline V gene has CDR1 MNHEY and CDR2 SVGEGT. V trimming: 6 bases; J trimming: 5 bases; junction bases outside the gene matches: 3. The CDR3 consists of 14 residues.

This clonotype was seen more than once but under ten times. The V and J genes are TRBV18 and TRBJ2-3; 10 bases align to TRBD2. The length of the CDR3 is 17 residues. Germline-derived CDR1 and CDR2 are KGHSH and LQKENI. V shed 0 bases, J shed 4 bases, and the junction held 7 bases outside the gene matches. This chain's CDR3 is CASSPPASGRFSDTQYF. Written as DNA, the CDR3 is TGTGCCAGCTCACCACCGGCTAGCGGGAGATTCTCAGATACGCAGTATTTT.

V is TRBV27 and J is TRBJ1-4; a possible D gene is TRBD1 (5 bases). CDR1 MNHEY and CDR2 SMNVEV come from the germline V gene (reference sequence). V was pared by 5 bases and J by 11 bases, with 18 bases between. The length of the CDR3 is 14 residues. The CDR3: CASSIGTATGKLFF. CDR3 in DNA: TGTGCCAGCAGTATAGGGACGGCAACCGGGAAACTGTTTTTT.

J is TRBJ2-3 and V is TRBV3-1, with 10 bases that match TRBD1. Trimming cost V 3 bases and J 9 bases; bases outside gene matches: 9. The CDR3 is 15 amino acids. Germline V CDR1 and CDR2: LGHDT, YNNKEL (reference sequence). The CDR3 sequence is CASSHGQGGAQTQYF. The CDR3 DNA is TGTGCCAGCAGCCATGGACAGGGGGGTGCCCAAACGCAGTATTTT.

A word on this clonotype: This may come from a read error, since a much larger clone is one base off. J is TRBJ2-5 and V is TRBV29-1, with D uncertain. The CDR3 has 15 amino acids. V lost 1 base, J lost 5 bases, and 17 bases lay in between. The germline gives CDR1 SQVTM, CDR2 ANQGSEA. The CDR3 spells CSVEGIALNEETQYF. The CDR3 coding sequence is TGCAGCGTTGAAGGGATCGCGTTAAATGAGGAGACCCAGTACTTC.

This clonotype was recorded a few times. CDR3 in amino acids: CASSLDRVLQPQHF. CDR3 nucleotides: TGTGCCAGCAGCCTCGACAGGGTCCTTCAGCCCCAGCATTTT. The rearrangement joins TRBV6-6 to TRBJ1-5; the match to TRBD1 covers 7 bases. Germline CDR1 is MNHNY and CDR2 is SVGAGI (reference sequence). With V trimmed by 6 bases and J by 6 bases, 8 bases remained unmatched. The CDR3 is 14 residues long.

A remark on this clonotype: The CDR3 does not end in the conserved phenylalanine or tryptophan, so this is likely a read error. This sequence joins TRBV11-2 and TRBJ2-7, with D possibly being TRBD1 or TRBD2 (5 bases each). The CDR3 is made up of 14 amino acids. Germline values: CDR1 SGHAT, CDR2 FQNNGV. V lost 5 bases, J lost 4 bases, and 15 bases lay in between. The DNA for the CDR3 is TGTGCCAGCAGCCCGGGGACCGCTGCTTACGAGCAGTACCTC. It translates to CASSPGTAAYEQYL.

This clonotype was counted between two and nine times. The V gene is TRBV7-6, the J gene TRBJ2-5, with 7 bases identical to TRBD1. The V and J ends lost 5 bases and 9 bases, in that order; junction bases with no gene match: 18. There are 16 residues in the CDR3. Germline V gene lookup returns CDR1 SGHVS and CDR2 FNYEAQ. The CDR3 sequence is CASSLYLGGSDGSQYF. CDR3 in DNA: TGTGCCAGCAGCCTTTACCTAGGGGGCTCCGACGGTTCCCAGTACTTC. Variable domain in full (rest from reference TRBV7-6 and TRBJ2-5): GAGVSQSPRYKVTKRGQDVALRCDPISGHVSLYWYRQALGQGPEFLTYFNYEAQQDKSGLPNDRFSAERPEGSISTLTIQRTEQRDSAMYRCASSLYLGGSDGSQYFGPGTRLLVL.

Comments on this clonotype: This may be a read error: a much more frequent sequence differs by one nucleotide. The rearrangement uses TRBV7-9 and TRBJ1-1; no definite D call. Germline-derived CDR1 and CDR2 are SEHNR and FQNEAQ (reference sequence). This CDR3 has 12 residues. This CDR3 reads CASSLGEPQAIF. CDR3 sequence (DNA): TGTGCCAGCAGCTTAGGGGAGCCCCAAGCTATCTTT.

Concerning this clonotype: This may stem from a read error, because a much larger clone lies one nucleotide away. The CDR3 here is CSDADSGDTEAFF. CDR3 DNA: TGCAGCGATGCCGACTCAGGGGACACTGAAGCTTTCTTT. The J gene is TRBJ1-1, the V gene TRBV29-1, with a possible D match to TRBD1 (6 bases). The CDR3 is 13 residues long. Between the trimmed V and J ends, which lost 7 bases and 3 bases, there was a span of 15 bases. Germline CDR1 reads SQVTM; CDR2 reads ANQGSEA.